The 18 T cell receptor beta chains below all came from one sample that was sequenced in a study of blood T cells in healthy people across ages. It was with a sample-barcoded 5' primer and a J-beta primer mix that a second PCR of roughly 6 to 12 cycles was run. MiXCR was run by TCRdb on the 5' RACE reads, yielding one entry per CDR3 protein. The repertoire holds around 1,000,000 distinct CDR3 sequences, with more than 30% as singletons. The specimen sequenced was blood. These TCRs come from a man between 18 and 35 years old in good health.

As DNA, the CDR3 is TGCGCCAGCAGCATCCCGGGCGACGGGACTGAAGCTTTCTTT. Translating it yields CASSIPGDGTEAFF. The chain combines TRBV5-1 with TRBJ1-1; unclear D gene. The CDR3 loop spans 14 amino acids. CDR1 SGHRS and CDR2 YFSETQ come from the germline V gene. Between the trimmed V and J ends, which lost 4 bases and 5 bases, there was a span of 15 bases.

A single count supports this clonotype. The genes are TRBV21-1 and TRBJ2-7; TRBD1 is the table's D call, not checked against the DNA. TRBV21-1 is a pseudogene locus. The CDR3 sequence is 16 residues long. CDR3 DNA sequence: TGTGCCAGCAGCATACTGCGGGACAGGGGATTGTGTGAGCAGTACTTC. Translated, it gives CASSILRDRGLCEQYF.

V usage is TRBV20-1 and J usage is TRBJ2-1, with D possibly TRBD2 on 5 matching bases. The V gene's germline CDR1 is DFQATT and CDR2 SNEGSKA (reference sequence). The CDR3 runs to 14 residues. Trimming took off 1 base at V and 15 bases at J, with 22 bases between the two ends. In nucleotides, the CDR3 is TGCAGTGCTAGAGCTGTAGGACTGGAAAAGAGGCGGTTCTTC. This codes for CSARAVGLEKRRFF.

In its sample, this clonotype was seen a few times. The chain recombines TRBV6-5 with TRBJ1-2; no reliable D call. Looked up from germline, CDR1 is MNHEY and CDR2 is SVGAGI. V lost 5 bases to trimming and J lost 4 bases, with 17 bases between them. CDR3 size: 15 residues. The CDR3 DNA follows: TGTGCCAGCAGTCTCAGTGGCATGGTGGCCTATGGCTACACCTTC. This gives the protein CASSLSGMVAYGYTF.

Only a few counts were recorded for this clonotype. The rearrangement uses TRBV7-8 and TRBJ2-3, with 8 bases matching TRBD2. V lost 1 base, J lost 5 bases, and 11 bases stayed unmatched. The germline V gene has CDR1 SGHVS and CDR2 FQNEAQ. This CDR3 contains 17 residues. The CDR3: CASSLVGRGGLEDTQYF. Here the CDR3 DNA reads TGTGCCAGCAGCTTAGTAGGCCGGGGGGGCCTTGAAGATACGCAGTATTTT.

J is TRBJ2-7 and V is TRBV12-3 or TRBV12-4; 7 bases fit TRBD2. This CDR3 comprises 15 residues. Unmatched junction bases numbered 7, after V lost 3 bases and J lost 2 bases. The CDR3 here is CASSLGLAETYEQYF. In nucleotides, the CDR3 is TGTGCCAGCAGTTTGGGGCTAGCGGAAACCTACGAGCAGTACTTC.

This clonotype was seen repeatedly, ten times or more. The gene calls are TRBV10-3 and TRBJ1-2; 7 bases agree with TRBD1. CDR1 and CDR2 (germline): ENHRY, SYGVKD. The CDR3 runs 15 residues. The trim removed 5 bases at V and 2 bases at J, leaving 8 bases unmatched. The CDR3 loop reads CAISLSGTANYGYTF. The CDR3 DNA reads TGTGCCATCAGTCTATCCGGGACAGCAAACTATGGCTACACCTTC.

This clonotype was observed a handful of times. The chain has TRBV27 and TRBJ2-5; perhaps TRBD2 as D (6 bases). The CDR3 covers 16 residues. The germline CDR1 and CDR2 sequences are MNHEY and SMNVEV (reference sequence). V shed 2 bases and J shed 5 bases, with 18 bases lying between them. In nucleotides, the CDR3 is TGTGCCAGCAGTTTAGGTTCGGAGGGCAATAGGGAGACCCAGTACTTC. Protein: CASSLGSEGNRETQYF.

This clonotype showed up just a few times. This rearrangement joins TRBV12-3 or TRBV12-4 to TRBJ1-1; a possible D gene is TRBD1 (5 bases). CDR3 size: 13 residues. Deletions cut 7 bases from V and 5 bases from J, with 14 bases between. The chain's CDR3 is CASISRVGTEAFF. The CDR3 bases are TGTGCCAGCATATCCAGGGTGGGAACTGAAGCTTTCTTT.

This chain joins TRBV5-6 and TRBJ1-2; D might be TRBD1 (6 bases). Germline V lookup: CDR1 SGHDT, CDR2 YYEEEE. Trimming took 7 bases from V and 0 from J, leaving 16 bases between them. This CDR3 is built from 15 residues. DNA of the CDR3: TGTGCCAGCTTCAAAGGGGGGGTAACTAACTATGGCTACACCTTC. As protein: CASFKGGVTNYGYTF.

The chain is built from TRBV4-2 and TRBJ2-2; 8 nucleotides match TRBD1. The CDR3 has 16 amino acids. V was clipped by 0 bases and J by 5 bases; unmatched bases: 5. Germline CDR1 is LGHNA and CDR2 is YNFKEQ. In DNA, the CDR3 is TGTGCCAGCAGCCAAGACGAATACAGGGGGACCGGGGAGCTGTTTTTT. Translated: CASSQDEYRGTGELFF.

This clonotype was seen many times. The chain couples TRBV5-1 to TRBJ2-3; TRBD2 agrees at 8 bases. CDR1 SGHRS and CDR2 YFSETQ come from the germline V gene. This CDR3 is 14 amino acids long. The V gene end was trimmed by 7 bases and the J gene end by 0 bases; junction bases not matched to a gene: 4. DNA for the CDR3: TGCGCCAGCGGCCGGGGGGGAAGCACAGATACGCAGTATTTT. It encodes CASGRGGSTDTQYF. Filled out from reference TRBV5-1 and TRBJ2-3, the complete variable domain reads KAGVTQTPRYLIKTRGQQVTLSCSPISGHRSVSWYQQTPGQGLQFLFEYFSETQRNKGNFPGRFSGRQFSNSRSEMNVSTLELGDSALYLCASGRGGSTDTQYFGPGTRLTVL.

J is TRBJ2-7 and V is TRBV2; no clear D. The germline gives CDR1 SNHLY, CDR2 FYNNEI. This CDR3 comprises 11 residues. CDR3 region: CVFNRNYEQYF. The CDR3 DNA is TGTGTCTTTAACAGAAACTACGAGCAGTACTTC.

The chain joins TRBV12-3 or TRBV12-4 to TRBJ2-2; D unresolved. CDR3 size: 16 residues. Trimming stripped 1 base from V and 3 bases from J, with 12 bases between. CDR3 sequence (DNA): TGTGCCAGCAGTTTAGGACTCGAGGTGGACACCGGGGAGCTGTTTTTT. This translates into CASSLGLEVDTGELFF.

Concerning this clonotype: Mismatch with germline at one junction end may stem from a read error. The rearrangement uses TRBV10-3 and TRBJ1-1; D might be TRBD1 (6 bases). This CDR3 spans 16 amino acids. The V gene's germline CDR1 is ENHRY and CDR2 SYGVKD. The CDR3 loop reads CAISDPKGGRNSEAFF. In nucleotides, the CDR3 is TGTGCCATCAGTGACCCTAAGGGGGGTCGTAACAGTGAAGCTTTCTTT.

This clonotype was counted between two and nine times. The J gene is TRBJ1-6, the V gene TRBV6-2 or TRBV6-3, with 7 nucleotides matching TRBD1. Germline loops: CDR1 MNHEY, CDR2 SVGEGT. The CDR3 extends over 14 amino acids. The junction had 2 bases not matched to a gene; V was cut back by 2 bases and J by 7 bases. CDR3 in amino acids: CASSYGTENSPLHF. CDR3 DNA sequence: TGTGCCAGCAGTTACGGGACAGAAAATTCACCCCTCCACTTT.

The chain uses TRBV6-2 or TRBV6-3 and TRBJ1-5; D gene uncertain. CDR1 MNHEY and CDR2 SVGEGT come from the germline V gene. The CDR3 sequence is 13 residues long. V was pared by 2 bases and J by 1 base, with 3 bases between. CDR3 DNA: TGTGCCAGCAGTTACCAGAGCAATCAGCCCCAGCATTTT. Translating gives CASSYQSNQPQHF.

The V call is TRBV3-1, the J call TRBJ2-1; a possible D gene is TRBD2 (6 bases). The V end lost 11 bases, the J end lost 4 bases, and 15 bases lay between the germline ends. The CDR3 runs 13 residues. The germline gives CDR1 LGHDT, CDR2 YNNKEL (reference sequence). CDR3 protein: CAAGGTSYNEQFF. CDR3 DNA: TGTGCCGCGGGCGGGACTTCATACAATGAGCAGTTCTTC.